This TCR beta chain was found in a study of CD8 T cells in Susac syndrome. Study-level background: Intravenous immunoglobulin alone or corticosteroids were being given to patients with Susac syndrome at blood draw, unless they were therapy-naive. Notes on the study in general: The study recognized that its TCR sequencing and HLA analysis covered a relatively small number of individuals.

Sequencing of TCR beta was performed on blood CD8+ and CD4+ T cells. Notes on this clonotype: Its antigen remains unknown.

Germline CDR1 and CDR2: KGHDR and SFDVKD. The CDR3 has 17 residues. V gave up 6 bases and J gave up 3 bases; unmatched junction bases: 14. The authors reverse transcribed about 0.5 to 1 ug RNA with random hexamers. Amplification of TCR beta CDR3 across 54 Vbeta and 13 Jbeta was performed with immunoSEQ multiplex PCR. TCRdb independently ran MiXCR on the immunoSEQ multiplex PCR reads; one entry per CDR3 protein. The sample has 55,000 to 75,000 distinct CDR3 sequences; 85% to 95% are singletons. The chain links TRBV24-1 to TRBJ1-2, with TRBD1 matching 8 bases. The TCR originated in a human donor with Susac syndrome. Sequences were obtained from CD4+ T cells from PBMCs. The CDR3 is CATSPATGAPVDYGYTF. The CDR3 nucleotides are TGTGCCACCAGTCCCGCGACAGGGGCACCTGTCGACTATGGCTACACCTTC.